Listed here are 21 T cell receptor beta chains from one sample, sequenced in a study of cytotoxic CD8 clonotypes in ibrutinib-treated CLL. Produced via immunoSEQ multiplex PCR; TCRdb's table is partial and in-frame only. The sample lists approximately 160,000 clones, approximately 91% occurring once. The source material was PBMCs, sampled at disease progression, from a patient treated with ibrutinib. The receptor source for this set is a human donor with chronic lymphocytic leukemia.

This chain uses TRBV11-3 with TRBJ2-7; D unclear. The V gene lost 5 bases and the J gene lost 3 bases, with 20 bases spanning the gap. The CDR3 totals 16 residues. Germline CDR1 reads SGHNT; CDR2 reads YENEEA. CDR3 amino acids: CASSPRAPRQIYEQYF. In DNA, the CDR3 is TGTGCCAGCAGCCCACGAGCCCCCCGACAAATCTACGAGCAGTACTTC. Supplemented by reference TRBV11-3 and TRBJ2-7, the full variable domain reads EAGVVQSPRYKIIEKKQPVAFWCNPISGHNTLYWYLQNLGQGPELLIRYENEEAVDDSQLPKDRFSAERLKGVDSTLKIQPAELGDSAVYLCASSPRAPRQIYEQYFGPGTRLTVT.

The genes are TRBV19 and TRBJ1-5, with TRBD1 matching over 8 bases. The germline gives CDR1 LNHDA, CDR2 SQIVND (reference sequence). The V gene end was trimmed by 5 bases and the J gene end by 4 bases; junction bases not matched to a gene: 7. CDR3 length: 15 residues. The CDR3 here is CASSFGQGGNQPQHF. The CDR3, as DNA: TGTGCCAGTAGTTTTGGACAGGGAGGGAATCAGCCCCAGCATTTT.

V is TRBV7-2 and J is TRBJ2-3; the match to TRBD1 covers 8 bases. Unmatched junction bases numbered 12, after V lost 6 bases and J lost 10 bases. The length of the CDR3 is 14 residues. CDR1 and CDR2 from the germline V gene are SGHTA and FQGNSA. Here the CDR3 DNA reads TGTGCCAGCAGAGGGACAGGAGGCAATTTCGCGCAGTATTTT. It is translated as CASRGTGGNFAQYF.

The V and J genes are TRBV6-5 and TRBJ2-7, with 7 bases lining up with TRBD1. The CDR3 has 13 amino acids. Trimming cost V 8 bases and J 0 bases; bases outside gene matches: 4. Germline CDR1 reads MNHEY; CDR2 reads SVGAGI. CDR3 coding DNA: TGTGCCAGCGAAGGACAGGCCTCCTACGAGCAGTACTTC. Its protein is CASEGQASYEQYF.

This clone was recorded once. CDR3 sequence (DNA): TGTGCCAGCAGCTCCGTCCCGGGACTAGCGGCACTGAACACCGGGGAGCTGTTTTTT. This gives the protein CASSSVPGLAALNTGELFF. The gene calls are TRBV7-3 and TRBJ2-2; the match to TRBD2 covers 11 bases. The CDR3 spans 19 residues. CDR1 SGHTA and CDR2 FQGTGA come from the germline V gene. V was pared by 4 bases and J by 1 base, with 11 bases of the junction left unmatched.

The CDR3 DNA reads TGTGCCAGCAGCTTCGGGGGATCTGGGGCCAACGTCCTGACTTTC. Protein: CASSFGGSGANVLTF. This chain links TRBV5-4 with TRBJ2-6; tentative D call: TRBD2 (6 bases). Germline CDR1 and CDR2: SGHNT and YYREEE (reference sequence). V shed 2 bases and J shed 1 base, with 7 bases lying between them. The CDR3 is 15 residues long.

The chain has TRBV30 and TRBJ1-4; tentative D call: TRBD1 (6 bases). The CDR3 contains 14 residues. CDR1 GTSNPN and CDR2 SVGIG come from the germline V gene (reference sequence). Trimming took off 4 bases at V and 10 bases at J, with 19 bases between the two ends. The CDR3 coding sequence is TGTGCCTGGAAGGTCAGGGCAGGGGTAACAAAACTGTTTTTT. Its translation: CAWKVRAGVTKLFF.

The chain has TRBV27 and TRBJ2-1; D may be TRBD1 (7 bases). Germline CDR1 is MNHEY and CDR2 is SMNVEV (reference sequence). Trimming removed 4 bases from V and 4 bases from J, with 8 bases in between. This CDR3 is 13 amino acids long. The CDR3 here is CASSSGGYNEQFF. The CDR3 DNA reads TGTGCCAGCAGTTCAGGGGGGTACAATGAGCAGTTCTTC.

The genes are TRBV19 and TRBJ1-3, with D uncertain. This CDR3 contains 13 residues. CDR1 LNHDA and CDR2 SQIVND come from the germline V gene (reference sequence). V lost 3 bases, J lost 4 bases, and 7 bases lay in between. CDR3 DNA: TGTGCCAGTAGTATGAATCCAGGAAACACCATATATTTT. It codes for CASSMNPGNTIYF.

The chain links TRBV2 to TRBJ1-2; D is unresolved. The germline V gene has CDR1 SNHLY and CDR2 FYNNEI. With 8 bases removed from V and 6 bases from J, the gap between germline ends came to 19 bases. The CDR3 extends over 14 amino acids. CDR3 in amino acids: CASGVTRVYDGYTF. The CDR3 coding sequence is TGTGCCAGCGGGGTTACACGGGTGTATGATGGCTACACCTTC.

The V gene is TRBV30, the J gene TRBJ2-3; 7 positions match TRBD2. V trimming: 0 bases; J trimming: 9 bases; junction bases outside the gene matches: 3. Germline V gene data show CDR1 as GTSNPN and CDR2 as SVGIG (reference sequence). This CDR3 is 12 amino acids long. The CDR3 loop is CAWSVGRETQYF. The CDR3 region has the DNA TGTGCCTGGAGTGTGGGGCGGGAGACGCAGTATTTT.

This chain joins TRBV27 and TRBJ2-5; D could derive from TRBD1 or TRBD2 (5 bases each). This CDR3 has 14 amino acids. In germline, CDR1 is MNHEY, CDR2 SMNVEV (reference sequence). The V gene lost 5 bases and the J gene lost 7 bases, with 17 bases spanning the gap. The CDR3 bases are TGTGCCAGCAGTCCCGGGACGGCCGGGGTGACCCAGTACTTC. It yields the protein CASSPGTAGVTQYF.

This rearrangement joins TRBV6-5 to TRBJ2-2; D call uncertain. Germline V gene data show CDR1 as MNHEY and CDR2 as SVGAGI. CDR3 length equals 11 residues. V dropped 4 bases and J dropped 4 bases, with 1 base sitting between them. The CDR3 reads CASSFTGELFF. DNA of the CDR3: TGTGCCAGCAGTTTCACCGGGGAGCTGTTTTTT.

This sequence joins TRBV30 and TRBJ2-7; D might be TRBD2 (6 bases). CDR3 length: 14 residues. Trimming stripped 2 bases from V and 3 bases from J, with 14 bases between. Germline CDR1 GTSNPN, CDR2 SVGIG (reference sequence). In DNA form, the CDR3 reads TGTGCCTGGAGTATGGGCGGAGGGCACTACGAGCAGTACTTC. It encodes CAWSMGGGHYEQYF.

The rearrangement uses TRBV7-3 and TRBJ2-3; TRBD1 or TRBD2 may be the D gene (5 bases each). The length of the CDR3 is 15 residues. Germline CDR1 and CDR2: SGHTA and FQGTGA. With 2 bases removed from V and 2 bases from J, the gap between germline ends came to 11 bases. The chain's CDR3 is CASSLSGLNTDTQYF. CDR3 nucleotides: TGTGCCAGCAGCTTATCGGGGCTAAACACAGATACGCAGTATTTT.

The genes are TRBV28 and TRBJ1-5; D possibly corresponds to TRBD1 (6 bases). This CDR3 has 13 residues. CDR1 is MDHEN, CDR2 SYDVKM, per germline. Trimming cost V 7 bases and J 5 bases, with 12 bases left between them. CDR3: CASNSDRYQPQHF. The DNA of the CDR3 is TGTGCCAGCAATTCGGACAGATATCAGCCCCAGCATTTT.

The V and J genes are TRBV11-3 and TRBJ2-3; no definite D call. Trimming removed 5 bases from V and 0 bases from J, with 6 bases in between. This CDR3 contains 13 residues. The V gene's germline CDR1 is SGHNT and CDR2 YENEEA. CDR3 nucleotide sequence: TGTGCCAGCAGCCTAGGGAGCACAGATACGCAGTATTTT. This encodes CASSLGSTDTQYF.

The genes are TRBV19 and TRBJ2-7, with 7 nucleotides matching TRBD2. Looked up from germline, CDR1 is LNHDA and CDR2 is SQIVND (reference sequence). The CDR3 is made up of 13 amino acids. CDR3 amino acids: CAAGRGVSYEQYF. CDR3 sequence (DNA): TGTGCTGCGGGTCGGGGGGTCTCCTACGAGCAGTACTTC.

The chain links TRBV18 to TRBJ2-5, with 8 nucleotides matching TRBD1. Trimming at V came to 4 bases and at J to 4 bases, leaving 8 bases not matched to a gene. Germline V CDR1 and CDR2: KGHSH, LQKENI. This CDR3 contains 15 residues. The chain's CDR3 is CASSRSQGAGETQYF. CDR3 sequence (DNA): TGTGCCAGCTCACGCAGTCAGGGGGCGGGAGAGACCCAGTACTTC.

The chain links TRBV9 to TRBJ2-7; 8 bases are shared with TRBD2. Trimming removed 4 bases from V and 5 bases from J; junction bases left unmatched: 11. The length of the CDR3 is 15 residues. Germline-derived CDR1 and CDR2 are SGDLS and YYNGEE. CDR3 nucleotide sequence: TGTGCCAGCAGCTCCAGACTAGCGAGCCAGGACGAGCAGTACTTC. The encoded protein is CASSSRLASQDEQYF.

The V gene is TRBV28, the J gene TRBJ2-1; no clear D. The V end lost 5 bases, the J end lost 13 bases, and 12 bases lay between the germline ends. The germline gives CDR1 MDHEN, CDR2 SYDVKM. The CDR3 has 11 residues. Here the CDR3 DNA reads TGTGCCAGCAGTCGCTCGGGTTTTCAGTTCTTC. Translation gives CASSRSGFQFF.